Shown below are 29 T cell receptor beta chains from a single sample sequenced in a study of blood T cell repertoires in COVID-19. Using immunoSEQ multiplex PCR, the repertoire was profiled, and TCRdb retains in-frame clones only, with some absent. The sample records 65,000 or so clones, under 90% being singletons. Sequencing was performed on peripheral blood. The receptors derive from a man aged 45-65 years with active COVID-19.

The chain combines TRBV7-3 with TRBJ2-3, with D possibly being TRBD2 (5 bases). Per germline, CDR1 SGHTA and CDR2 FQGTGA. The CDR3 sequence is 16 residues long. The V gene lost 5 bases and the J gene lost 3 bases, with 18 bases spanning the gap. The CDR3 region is CASSPNVALRTDTQYF. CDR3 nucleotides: TGTGCCAGCAGCCCCAACGTAGCGCTAAGAACAGATACGCAGTATTTT.

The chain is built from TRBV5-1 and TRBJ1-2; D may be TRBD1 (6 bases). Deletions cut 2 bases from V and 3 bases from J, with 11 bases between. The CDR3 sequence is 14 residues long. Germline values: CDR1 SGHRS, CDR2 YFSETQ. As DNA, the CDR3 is TGCGCCAGCAGCTTCGGCGGGGGCGACTATGGCTACACCTTC. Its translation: CASSFGGGDYGYTF.

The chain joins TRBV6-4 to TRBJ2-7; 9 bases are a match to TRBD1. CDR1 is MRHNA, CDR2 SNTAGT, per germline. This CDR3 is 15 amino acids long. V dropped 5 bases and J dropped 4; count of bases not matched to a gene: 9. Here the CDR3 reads CASSTGQGISYEQYF. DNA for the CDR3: TGTGCCAGCAGTACGGGACAGGGAATATCATACGAGCAGTACTTC.

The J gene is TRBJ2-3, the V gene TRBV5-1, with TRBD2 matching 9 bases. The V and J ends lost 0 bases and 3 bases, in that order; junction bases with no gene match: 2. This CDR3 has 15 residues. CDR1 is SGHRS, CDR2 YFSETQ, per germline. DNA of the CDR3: TGCGCCAGCAGCTTGGCCCTAGCGGGGACAGATACGCAGTATTTT. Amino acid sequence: CASSLALAGTDTQYF.

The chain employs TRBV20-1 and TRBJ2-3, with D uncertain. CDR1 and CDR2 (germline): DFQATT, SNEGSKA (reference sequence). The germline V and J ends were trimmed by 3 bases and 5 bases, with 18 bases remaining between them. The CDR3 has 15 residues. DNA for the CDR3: TGCAGTGCTAGTGTCCCAAGAGTATCAGGAGATACGCAGTATTTT. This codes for CSASVPRVSGDTQYF.

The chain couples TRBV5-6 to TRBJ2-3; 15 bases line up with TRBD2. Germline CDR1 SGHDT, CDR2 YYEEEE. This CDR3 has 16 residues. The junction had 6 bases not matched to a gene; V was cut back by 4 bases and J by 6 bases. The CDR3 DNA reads TGTGCCAGCAGCCCGGGACTAGCGGGGGGTCGCGATACGCAGTATTTT. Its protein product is CASSPGLAGGRDTQYF.

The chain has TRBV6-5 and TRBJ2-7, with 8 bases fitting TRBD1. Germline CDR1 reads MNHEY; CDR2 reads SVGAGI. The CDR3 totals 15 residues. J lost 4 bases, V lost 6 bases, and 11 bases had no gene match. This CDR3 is CASRRTGRGAYEQYF. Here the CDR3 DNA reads TGTGCCAGCAGGCGGACAGGGAGAGGAGCTTACGAGCAGTACTTC.

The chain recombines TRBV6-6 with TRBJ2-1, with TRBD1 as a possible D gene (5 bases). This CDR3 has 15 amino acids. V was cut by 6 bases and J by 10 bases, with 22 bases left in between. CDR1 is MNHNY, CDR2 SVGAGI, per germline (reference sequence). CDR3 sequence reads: CASRPYMGHQGEQFF. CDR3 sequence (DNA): TGTGCCAGCAGACCCTACATGGGGCACCAAGGGGAGCAGTTCTTC.

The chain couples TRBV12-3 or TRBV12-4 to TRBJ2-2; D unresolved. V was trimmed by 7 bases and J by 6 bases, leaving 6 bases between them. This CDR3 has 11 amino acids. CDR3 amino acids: CASTASGELFF. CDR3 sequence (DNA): TGTGCCAGCACCGCGTCCGGGGAGCTGTTTTTT.

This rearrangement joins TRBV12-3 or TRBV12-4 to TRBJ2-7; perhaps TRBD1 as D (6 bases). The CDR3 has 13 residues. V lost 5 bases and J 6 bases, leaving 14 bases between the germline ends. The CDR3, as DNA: TGTGCCAGCAGTCTCGCCGGGACATCCGAGCAGTACTTC. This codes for CASSLAGTSEQYF.

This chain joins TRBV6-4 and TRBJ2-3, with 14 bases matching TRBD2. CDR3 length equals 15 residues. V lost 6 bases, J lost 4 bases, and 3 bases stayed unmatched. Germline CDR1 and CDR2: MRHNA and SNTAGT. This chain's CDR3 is CASSRTSGGSDTQYF. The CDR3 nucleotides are TGTGCCAGCAGCCGGACTAGCGGGGGGTCAGATACGCAGTATTTT.

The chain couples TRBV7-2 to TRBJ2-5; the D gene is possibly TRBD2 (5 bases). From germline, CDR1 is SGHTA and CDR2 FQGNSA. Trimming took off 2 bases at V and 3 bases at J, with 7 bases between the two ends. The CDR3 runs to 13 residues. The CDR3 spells CASSLRLKETQYF. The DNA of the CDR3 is TGTGCCAGCAGCTTACGACTAAAAGAGACCCAGTACTTC.

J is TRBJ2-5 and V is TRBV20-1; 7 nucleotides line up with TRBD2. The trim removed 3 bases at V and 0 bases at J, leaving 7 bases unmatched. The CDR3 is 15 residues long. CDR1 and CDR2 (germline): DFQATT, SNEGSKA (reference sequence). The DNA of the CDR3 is TGCAGTGCTAGTGACAGCGGGGTGTACCAAGAGACCCAGTACTTC. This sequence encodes CSASDSGVYQETQYF.

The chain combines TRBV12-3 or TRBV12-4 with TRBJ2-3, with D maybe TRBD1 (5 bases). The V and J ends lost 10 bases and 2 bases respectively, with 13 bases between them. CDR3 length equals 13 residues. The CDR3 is CATTGYLTDTQYF. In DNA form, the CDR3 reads TGTGCCACTACAGGTTACCTCACAGATACGCAGTATTTT.

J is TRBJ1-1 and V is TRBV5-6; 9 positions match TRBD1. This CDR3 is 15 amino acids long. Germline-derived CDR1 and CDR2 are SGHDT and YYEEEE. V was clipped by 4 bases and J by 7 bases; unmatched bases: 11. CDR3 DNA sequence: TGTGCCAGCAGCGTCCGGGACAGGGAAGGGGATGAAGCTTTCTTT. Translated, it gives CASSVRDREGDEAFF.

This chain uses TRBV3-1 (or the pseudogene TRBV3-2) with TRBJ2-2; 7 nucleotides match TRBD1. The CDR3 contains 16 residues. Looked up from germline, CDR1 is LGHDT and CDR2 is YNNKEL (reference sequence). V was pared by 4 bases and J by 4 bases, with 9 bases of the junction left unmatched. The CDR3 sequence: CASSPIDRETTGELFF. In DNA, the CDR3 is TGTGCCAGCAGCCCAATAGACAGGGAGACCACCGGGGAGCTGTTTTTT.

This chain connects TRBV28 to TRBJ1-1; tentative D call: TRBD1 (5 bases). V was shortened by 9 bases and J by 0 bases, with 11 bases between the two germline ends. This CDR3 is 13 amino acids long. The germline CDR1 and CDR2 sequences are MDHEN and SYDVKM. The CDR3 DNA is TGTGCCAGTGAGGACACTATGAACACTGAAGCTTTCTTT. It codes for CASEDTMNTEAFF.

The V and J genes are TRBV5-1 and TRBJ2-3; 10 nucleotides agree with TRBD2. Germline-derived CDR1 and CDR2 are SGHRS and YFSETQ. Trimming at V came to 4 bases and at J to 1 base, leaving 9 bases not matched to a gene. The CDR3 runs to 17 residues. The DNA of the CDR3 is TGCGCCAGCAGCCTCGGACCCAGCGGGGGGGGCACAGATACGCAGTATTTT. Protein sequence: CASSLGPSGGGTDTQYF.

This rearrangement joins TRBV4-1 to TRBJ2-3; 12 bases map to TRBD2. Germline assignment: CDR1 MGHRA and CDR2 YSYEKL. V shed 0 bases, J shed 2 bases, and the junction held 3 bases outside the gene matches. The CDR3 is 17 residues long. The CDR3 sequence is CASSQDLAGGPTDTQYF. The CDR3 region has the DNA TGCGCCAGCAGCCAAGATCTAGCGGGAGGGCCCACAGATACGCAGTATTTT.

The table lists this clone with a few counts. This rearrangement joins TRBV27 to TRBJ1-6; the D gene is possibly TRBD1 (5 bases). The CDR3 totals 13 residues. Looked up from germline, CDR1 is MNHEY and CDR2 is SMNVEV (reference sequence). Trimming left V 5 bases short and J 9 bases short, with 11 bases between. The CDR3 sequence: CASSSWGGSPLHF. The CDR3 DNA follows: TGTGCCAGCAGTAGTTGGGGCGGTTCACCCCTCCACTTT.

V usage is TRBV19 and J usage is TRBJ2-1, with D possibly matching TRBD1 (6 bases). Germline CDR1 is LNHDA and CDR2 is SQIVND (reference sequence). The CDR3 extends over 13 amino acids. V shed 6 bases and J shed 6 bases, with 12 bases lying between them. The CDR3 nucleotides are TGTGCCAGTAGCGACAGGTTTGTCAATGAGCAGTTCTTC. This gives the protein CASSDRFVNEQFF.

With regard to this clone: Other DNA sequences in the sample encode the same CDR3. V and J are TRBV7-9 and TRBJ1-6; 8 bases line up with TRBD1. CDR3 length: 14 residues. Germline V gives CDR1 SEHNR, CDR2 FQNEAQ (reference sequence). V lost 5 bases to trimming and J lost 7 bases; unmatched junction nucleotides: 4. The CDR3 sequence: CASSPGQGNSPLHF. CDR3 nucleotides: TGTGCCAGCAGCCCAGGACAGGGAAATTCACCCCTCCACTTT. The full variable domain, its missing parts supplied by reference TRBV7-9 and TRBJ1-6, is DTGVSQNPRHKITKRGQNVTFRCDPISEHNRLYWYRQTLGQGPEFLTYFQNEAQLEKSRLLSDRFSAERPKGSFSTLEIQRTEQGDSAMYLCASSPGQGNSPLHFGNGTRLTVT.

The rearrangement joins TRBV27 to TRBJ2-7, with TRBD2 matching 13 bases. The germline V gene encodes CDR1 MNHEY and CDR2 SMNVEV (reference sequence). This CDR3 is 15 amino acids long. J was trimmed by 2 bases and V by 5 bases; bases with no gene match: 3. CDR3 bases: TGTGCCAGCAGTCTACTAGCGGGAGGGGCCTACGAGCAGTACTTC. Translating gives CASSLLAGGAYEQYF.

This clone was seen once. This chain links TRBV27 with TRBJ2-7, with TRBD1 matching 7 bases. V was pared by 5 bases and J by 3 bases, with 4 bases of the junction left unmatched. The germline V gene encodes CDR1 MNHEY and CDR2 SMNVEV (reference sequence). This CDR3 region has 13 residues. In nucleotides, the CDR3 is TGTGCCAGCAGTATCAACAGGGGCTACGAGCAGTACTTC. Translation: CASSINRGYEQYF.

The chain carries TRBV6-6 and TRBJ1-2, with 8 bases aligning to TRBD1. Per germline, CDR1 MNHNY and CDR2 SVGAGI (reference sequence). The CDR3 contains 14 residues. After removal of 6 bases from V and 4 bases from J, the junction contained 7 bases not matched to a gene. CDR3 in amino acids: CASSPKDRVYGYTF. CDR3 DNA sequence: TGTGCCAGCAGCCCGAAGGACAGGGTCTATGGCTACACCTTC.

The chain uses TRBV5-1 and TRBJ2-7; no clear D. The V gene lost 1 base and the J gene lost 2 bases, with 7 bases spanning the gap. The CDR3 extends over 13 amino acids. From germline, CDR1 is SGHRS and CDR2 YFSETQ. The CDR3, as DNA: TGCGCCAGCAGCTTGCGAGAGACCTACGAGCAGTACTTC. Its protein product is CASSLRETYEQYF.

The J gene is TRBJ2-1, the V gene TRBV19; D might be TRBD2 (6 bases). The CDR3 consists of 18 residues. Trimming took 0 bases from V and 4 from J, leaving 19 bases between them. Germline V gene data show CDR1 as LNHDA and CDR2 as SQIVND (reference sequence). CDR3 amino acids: CASSIDSGVAVGYNEQFF. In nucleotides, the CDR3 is TGTGCCAGTAGTATAGATTCGGGGGTAGCGGTGGGGTACAATGAGCAGTTCTTC.

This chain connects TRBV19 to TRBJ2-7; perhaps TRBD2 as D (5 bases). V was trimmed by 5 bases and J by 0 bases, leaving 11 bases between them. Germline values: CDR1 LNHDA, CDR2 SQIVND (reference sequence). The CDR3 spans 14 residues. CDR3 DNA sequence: TGTGCCAGTAGTCCAGACTACTACTCCTACGAGCAGTACTTC. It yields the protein CASSPDYYSYEQYF.

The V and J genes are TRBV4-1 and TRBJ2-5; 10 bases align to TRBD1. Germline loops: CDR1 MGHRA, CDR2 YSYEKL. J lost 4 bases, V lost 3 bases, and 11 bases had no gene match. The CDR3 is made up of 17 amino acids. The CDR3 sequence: CASSQTGRQGALETQYF. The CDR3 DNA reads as TGCGCCAGCAGCCAGACCGGGAGACAGGGGGCCTTAGAGACCCAGTACTTC.